This T cell receptor beta chain was sequenced during a study of blood T cell repertoires in COVID-19. Germline CDR1 GTSNPN, CDR2 SVGIG (reference sequence). This CDR3 spans 14 amino acids. V gave up 2 bases and J gave up 2 bases, with 13 bases separating them. Data came from immunoSEQ multiplex PCR; TCRdb stores just in-frame clones and leaves some out. The sample yields just over 95,000 clones, just under 90% seen once. The chain combines TRBV30 with TRBJ2-7, with a tentative D call TRBD1 (6 bases). The sequence was collected from a human donor in a cohort sampled during active COVID-19. The material sequenced was peripheral blood. In DNA form, the CDR3 reads TGTGCCTGGAGTTTCCGGACAGCAACCTACGAGCAGTACTTC. The encoded protein is CAWSFRTATYEQYF.